Listed below are T cell receptor beta chains from one sample, sequenced in a study of control samples from healthy donors and cancer patients. Produced via immunoSEQ multiplex PCR; TCRdb's table is partial and in-frame only. The sample lists approximately 150,000 clones, approximately 89% occurring once. What was sequenced was PBMCs. The receptors stem from a man between 45 and 60 years old with head and neck cancer. Both conserved end residues are part of each CDR3. D genes are given only for firm matches. Clone size, where shown, is once, few, many, or a class for clones that have expanded.

j_gene,abundance,d_gene,v_gene,CDR3aa,CDR3nt
TRBJ1-1,NA,NA,TRBV9,CASSVAEYINTEAFF,TGTGCCAGCAGCGTAGCGGAATACATCAACACTGAAGCTTTCTTT
TRBJ1-1,NA,TRBD1,TRBV5-1,CASRGRGIRGRAAEAFF,TGCGCCAGTCGAGGTCGAGGTATTAGGGGGCGCGCGGCTGAAGCTTTCTTT
TRBJ2-1,once,TRBD2,TRBV9,CASSVASGGFNEQFF,TGTGCCAGCAGCGTAGCTAGCGGGGGGTTCAATGAGCAGTTCTTC
TRBJ2-7,NA,TRBD1,TRBV13,CASSFLGTGDYEQYF,TGTGCCAGCAGCTTCCTCGGGACAGGCGACTACGAGCAGTACTTC
TRBJ2-7,NA,TRBD2,TRBV7-2,CASRPGLAGDGYEQYF,TGTGCCAGCAGGCCCGGACTAGCGGGAGACGGGTACGAGCAGTACTTC
TRBJ1-5,NA,NA,TRBV28,CASNLLGGAINQPQHF,TGTGCCAGCAACCTCCTCGGGGGGGCAATCAATCAGCCCCAGCATTTT
TRBJ2-1,NA,TRBD2,TRBV10-1,CASSRLAGGGEQFF,TGCGCCAGCAGCCGACTAGCGGGAGGGGGTGAGCAGTTCTTC
TRBJ2-5,NA,TRBD2,TRBV7-2,CASSLGLTSRKTQYF,TGTGCCAGCAGCTTAGGCCTGACTAGCCGTAAGACCCAGTACTTC
TRBJ1-1,NA,NA,TRBV11-3,CASSLGRQTEAFF,TGTGCCAGCAGCCTAGGTCGGCAGACTGAAGCTTTCTTT
TRBJ2-5,NA,TRBD2,TRBV27,CASSPSGAQETQYF,TGTGCCAGCAGTCCTAGCGGGGCTCAAGAGACCCAGTACTTC
TRBJ1-5,NA,TRBD1,TRBV7-2,CASRFEQGAKQNHHF,TGTGCCAGCAGGTTTGAACAGGGGGCGAAGCAAAATCACCATTTT
TRBJ2-1,NA,NA,TRBV27,CASSYSGQIGSYNEQFF,TGTGCCAGCAGTTACTCTGGACAAATCGGCTCCTACAATGAGCAGTTCTTC
TRBJ2-2,NA,TRBD2,TRBV7-8,CASSPWGGNTGELFF,TGTGCCAGCAGCCCATGGGGGGGGAACACCGGGGAGCTGTTTTTT
TRBJ1-5,few,NA,TRBV4-1,CASSQDNGYQPQHF,TGCGCCAGCAGCCAAGATAACGGCTATCAGCCCCAGCATTTT
TRBJ2-1,few,NA,TRBV9,CASTSGSVGEQFF,TGTGCCAGCACCTCGGGTAGCGTGGGTGAGCAGTTCTTC
TRBJ1-2,NA,NA,TRBV6-2/TRBV6-3,CASSYFSGDDSGYTF,TGTGCCAGCAGTTATTTCTCCGGGGACGATAGTGGCTACACCTTC
TRBJ1-3,NA,NA,TRBV12-1,CASSCKPGRGNTIYF,TGTGCCAGCAGCTGTAAACCGGGACGCGGAAACACCATATATTTT
TRBJ2-1,NA,TRBD2,TRBV7-2,CASSLRLAGGDEQFF,TGTGCCAGCAGCTTAAGGCTAGCGGGAGGTGATGAGCAGTTCTTC
TRBJ2-4,NA,NA,TRBV3-1/TRBV3-2,CASSPEGRSKNIQYF,TGTGCCAGCAGCCCTGAGGGGAGGTCCAAAAACATTCAGTACTTC
TRBJ1-5,NA,NA,TRBV28,CASSLFQGLQPQHF,TGTGCCAGCAGTTTATTCCAGGGTTTGCAGCCCCAGCATTTT
TRBJ2-4,NA,NA,TRBV30,CAWSYLRMDRENIQYF,TGTGCCTGGAGTTACCTTCGTATGGACAGAGAAAACATTCAGTACTTC
TRBJ1-2,NA,NA,TRBV9,CASSTGPGYTF,TGTGCCAGCAGCACCGGACCTGGCTACACCTTC
TRBJ2-2,NA,NA,TRBV7-8,CASSLAGVYTGELFF,TGTGCCAGCAGCTTAGCGGGGGTTTACACCGGGGAGCTGTTTTTT
TRBJ2-1,NA,TRBD2,TRBV11-1,CASSLAAGGSSYNEQFF,TGTGCCAGCAGCTTAGCAGCGGGGGGTAGCTCCTACAATGAGCAGTTCTTC
TRBJ1-4,NA,NA,TRBV3-1/TRBV3-2,CASSARGGKEKLFF,TGTGCCAGCAGCGCGAGGGGGGGAAAGGAAAAACTGTTTTTT
TRBJ2-3,NA,NA,TRBV6-5,CASTQGTDTQYF,TGTGCCAGCACCCAAGGCACAGATACGCAGTATTTT
TRBJ1-6,once,NA,TRBV5-1,CASSLERASNSPLHF,TGCGCCAGCAGCCTGGAAAGGGCCTCTAATTCACCCCTCCACTTT
TRBJ1-4,NA,TRBD1,TRBV18,CASSPRTGPWEKLFF,TGTGCCAGCTCACCACGGACAGGTCCATGGGAAAAACTGTTTTTT